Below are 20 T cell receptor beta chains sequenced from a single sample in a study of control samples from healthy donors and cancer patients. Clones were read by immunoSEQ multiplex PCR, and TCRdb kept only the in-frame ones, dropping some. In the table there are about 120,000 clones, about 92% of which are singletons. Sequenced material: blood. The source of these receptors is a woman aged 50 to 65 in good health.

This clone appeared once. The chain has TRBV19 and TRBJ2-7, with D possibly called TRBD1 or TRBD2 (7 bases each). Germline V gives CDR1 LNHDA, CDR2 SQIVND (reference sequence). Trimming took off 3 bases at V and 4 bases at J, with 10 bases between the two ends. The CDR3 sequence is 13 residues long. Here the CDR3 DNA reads TGTGCCAGTAGTATCAGGGGGGGATACGAGCAGTACTTC. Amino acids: CASSIRGGYEQYF.

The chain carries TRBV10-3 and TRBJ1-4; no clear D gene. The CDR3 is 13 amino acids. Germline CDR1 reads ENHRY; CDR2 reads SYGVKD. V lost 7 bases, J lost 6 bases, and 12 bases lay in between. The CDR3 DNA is TGTGCCATCAACCAGGTTTTGGATGAAAAACTGTTTTTT. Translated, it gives CAINQVLDEKLFF.

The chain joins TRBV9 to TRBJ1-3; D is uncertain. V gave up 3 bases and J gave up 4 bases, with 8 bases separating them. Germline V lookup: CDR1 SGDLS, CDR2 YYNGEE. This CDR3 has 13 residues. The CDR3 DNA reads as TGTGCCAGCAGCGAAACTAGAGGAAACACCATATATTTT. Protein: CASSETRGNTIYF.

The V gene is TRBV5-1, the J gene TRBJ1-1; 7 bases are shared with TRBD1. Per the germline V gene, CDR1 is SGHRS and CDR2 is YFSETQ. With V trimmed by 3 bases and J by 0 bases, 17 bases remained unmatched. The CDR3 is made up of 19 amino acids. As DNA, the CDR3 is TGCGCCAGCAGCTCACTTAAGGGAATACAGGGGTTTATGAACACTGAAGCTTTCTTT. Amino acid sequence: CASSSLKGIQGFMNTEAFF.

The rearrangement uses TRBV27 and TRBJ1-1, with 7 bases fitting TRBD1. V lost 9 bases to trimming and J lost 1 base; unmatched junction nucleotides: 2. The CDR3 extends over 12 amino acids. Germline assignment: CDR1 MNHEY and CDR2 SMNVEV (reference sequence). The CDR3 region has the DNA TGTGCCAGTTGGACAGGGAACACTGAAGCTTTCTTT. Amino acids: CASWTGNTEAFF.

The chain's CDR3 is CASSSTAVNTEAFF. The CDR3 region has the DNA TGCGCCAGCAGCTCAACTGCCGTGAACACTGAAGCTTTCTTT. The chain recombines TRBV5-1 with TRBJ1-1; D is uncertain. The germline gives CDR1 SGHRS, CDR2 YFSETQ. With 3 bases removed from V and 0 bases from J, the gap between germline ends came to 9 bases. The CDR3 covers 14 residues.

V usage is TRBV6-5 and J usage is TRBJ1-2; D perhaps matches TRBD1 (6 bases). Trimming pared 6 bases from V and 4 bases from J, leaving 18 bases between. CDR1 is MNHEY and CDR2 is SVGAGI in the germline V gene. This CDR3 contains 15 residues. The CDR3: CASRPVQGTAYGYTF. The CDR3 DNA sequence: TGTGCCAGCAGGCCGGTACAGGGCACCGCCTATGGCTACACCTTC.

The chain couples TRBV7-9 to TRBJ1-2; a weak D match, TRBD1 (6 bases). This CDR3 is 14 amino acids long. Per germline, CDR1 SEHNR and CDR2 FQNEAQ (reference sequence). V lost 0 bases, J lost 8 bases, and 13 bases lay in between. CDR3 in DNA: TGTGCCAGCAGCTTAGCGGGGGGGCTCGGCGGCTACACCTTC. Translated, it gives CASSLAGGLGGYTF.

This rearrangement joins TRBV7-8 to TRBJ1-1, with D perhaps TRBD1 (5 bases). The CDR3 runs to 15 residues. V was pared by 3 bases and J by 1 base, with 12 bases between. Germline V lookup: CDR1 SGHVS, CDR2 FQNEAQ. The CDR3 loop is CASSFQAGGNTEAFF. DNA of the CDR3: TGTGCCAGCAGCTTCCAGGCGGGGGGGAACACTGAAGCTTTCTTT.

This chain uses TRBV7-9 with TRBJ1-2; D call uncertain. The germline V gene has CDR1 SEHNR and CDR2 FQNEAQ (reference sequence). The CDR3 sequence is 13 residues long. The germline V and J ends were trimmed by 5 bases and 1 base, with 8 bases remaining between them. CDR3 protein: CASSPQVNYGYTF. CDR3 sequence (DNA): TGTGCCAGCAGCCCACAAGTTAACTATGGCTACACCTTC.

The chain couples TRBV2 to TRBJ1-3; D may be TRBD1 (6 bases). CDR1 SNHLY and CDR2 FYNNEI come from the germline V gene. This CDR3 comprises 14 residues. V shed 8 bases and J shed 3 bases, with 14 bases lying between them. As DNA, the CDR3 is TGTGCCAGCGCCAAGGGGGGGAATGGAAACACCATATATTTT. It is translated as CASAKGGNGNTIYF.

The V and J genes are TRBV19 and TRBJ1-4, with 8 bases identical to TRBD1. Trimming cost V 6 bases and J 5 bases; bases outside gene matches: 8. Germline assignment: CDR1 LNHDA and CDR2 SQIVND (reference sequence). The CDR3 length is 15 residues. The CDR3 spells CASSLDRGENEKLFF. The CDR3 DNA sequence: TGTGCCAGTAGCCTCGACAGGGGCGAAAATGAAAAACTGTTTTTT.

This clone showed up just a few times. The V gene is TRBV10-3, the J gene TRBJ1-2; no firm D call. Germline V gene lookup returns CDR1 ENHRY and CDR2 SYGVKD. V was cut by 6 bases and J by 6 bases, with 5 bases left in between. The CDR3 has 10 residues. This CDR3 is CAIRANGYTF. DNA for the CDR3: TGTGCCATCAGGGCAAATGGCTACACCTTC.

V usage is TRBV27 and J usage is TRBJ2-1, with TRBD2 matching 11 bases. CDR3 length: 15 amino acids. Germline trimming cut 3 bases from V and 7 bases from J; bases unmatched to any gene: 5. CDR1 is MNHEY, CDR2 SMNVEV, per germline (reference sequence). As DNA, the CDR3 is TGTGCCAGCAGTTTTAGCGGGAGGGCAAGGAATGAGCAGTTCTTC. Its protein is CASSFSGRARNEQFF.

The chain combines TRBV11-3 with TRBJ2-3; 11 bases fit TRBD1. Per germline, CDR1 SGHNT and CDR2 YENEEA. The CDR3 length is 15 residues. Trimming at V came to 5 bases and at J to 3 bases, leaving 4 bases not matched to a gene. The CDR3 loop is CASSPRDRGTDTQYF. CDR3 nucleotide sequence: TGTGCCAGCAGCCCCCGGGACAGGGGGACAGATACGCAGTATTTT.

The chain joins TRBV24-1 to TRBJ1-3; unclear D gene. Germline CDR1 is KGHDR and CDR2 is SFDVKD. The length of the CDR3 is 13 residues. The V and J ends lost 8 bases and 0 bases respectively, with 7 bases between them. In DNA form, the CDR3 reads TGTGCCACCATGGCAGACTCTGGAAACACCATATATTTT. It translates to CATMADSGNTIYF.

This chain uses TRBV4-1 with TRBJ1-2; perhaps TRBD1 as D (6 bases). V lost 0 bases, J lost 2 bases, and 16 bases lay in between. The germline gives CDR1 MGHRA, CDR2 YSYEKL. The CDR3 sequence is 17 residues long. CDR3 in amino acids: CASSQDPGRGANYGYTF. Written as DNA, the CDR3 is TGCGCCAGCAGCCAAGATCCCGGACGGGGGGCAAACTATGGCTACACCTTC.

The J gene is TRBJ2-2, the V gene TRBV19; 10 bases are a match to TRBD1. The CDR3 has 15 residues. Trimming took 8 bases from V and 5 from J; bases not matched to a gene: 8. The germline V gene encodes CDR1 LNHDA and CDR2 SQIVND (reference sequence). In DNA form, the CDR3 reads TGTGCCAGTGATTGGGGACAGGGGAGGACCGGGGAGCTGTTTTTT. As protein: CASDWGQGRTGELFF.

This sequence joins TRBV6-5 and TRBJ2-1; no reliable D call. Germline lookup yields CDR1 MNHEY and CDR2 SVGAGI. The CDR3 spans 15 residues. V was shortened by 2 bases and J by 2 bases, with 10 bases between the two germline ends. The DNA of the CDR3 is TGTGCCAGCAGTTACGCGACGGTGGCCTACAATGAGCAGTTCTTC. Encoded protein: CASSYATVAYNEQFF.

CDR3 DNA sequence: TGTGCCAGCAGCTTGGCCGTAGGTTTTCAAGAGACCCAGTACTTC. Translating gives CASSLAVGFQETQYF. The chain links TRBV5-4 to TRBJ2-5; no reliable D call. This CDR3 has 15 residues. V lost 0 bases, J lost 2 bases, and 11 bases lay in between. Germline assignment: CDR1 SGHNT and CDR2 YYREEE (reference sequence).